What follows are 23 T cell receptor beta chains derived from one specimen sequenced in a study of blood T cell repertoires in COVID-19. Sequencing used immunoSEQ multiplex PCR; TCRdb keeps in-frame clones, though not all of them. The sample yields over 150,000 clones, around 87% seen once. Sequencing was done on a sample of peripheral blood. The source is an older woman with COVID-19, enrolled during active disease.

The gene calls are TRBV18 and TRBJ1-4, with 10 bases fitting TRBD1. Per the germline V gene, CDR1 is KGHSH and CDR2 is LQKENI. J gave up 6 bases and V 3 bases, and 7 bases lay outside the gene matches. This CDR3 is built from 16 residues. CDR3 in amino acids: CASSPVFGTGDEKLFF. In nucleotides, the CDR3 is TGTGCCAGCTCACCGGTCTTCGGGACAGGGGATGAAAAACTGTTTTTT.

This clone is a singleton in its sample. The chain is built from TRBV30 and TRBJ2-1, with 12 bases matching TRBD2. CDR3 size: 15 residues. J gave up 2 bases and V 4 bases, and 3 bases lay outside the gene matches. Germline CDR1 is GTSNPN and CDR2 is SVGIG (reference sequence). In DNA, the CDR3 is TGTGCCTGGAATCCTAGCGGGGGGGCCTACAATGAGCAGTTCTTC. Translated, it gives CAWNPSGGAYNEQFF.

The rearrangement links TRBV13 to TRBJ1-2, with D perhaps TRBD1 (5 bases). Germline V gene data show CDR1 as PRHDT and CDR2 as FYEKMQ (reference sequence). Trimming removed 4 bases at V and 13 bases at J, with 16 bases between. CDR3 length: 12 amino acids. The CDR3 nucleotides read TGTGCCAGCAGCTCTAACTACAGGAGCAGCACCTTC. Its translation is CASSSNYRSSTF.

CDR3 protein: CASSLRLAGRLETQYF. As DNA, the CDR3 is TGTGCCAGCAGCCTGCGACTAGCGGGGAGACTAGAGACCCAGTACTTC. The rearrangement links TRBV3-1 (or the pseudogene TRBV3-2) to TRBJ2-5; 11 bases are a match to TRBD2. Germline CDR1 reads LGHDT; CDR2 reads YNNKEL (reference sequence). The V and J ends lost 4 bases and 4 bases, in that order; junction bases with no gene match: 8. The CDR3 runs to 16 residues.

J is TRBJ1-2 and V is TRBV5-6; perhaps TRBD1 as D (5 bases). In germline, CDR1 is SGHDT, CDR2 YYEEEE. This CDR3 comprises 15 residues. V lost 0 bases, J lost 8 bases, and 17 bases lay in between. Here the CDR3 reads CASSLVGIRDGGYTF. The CDR3 DNA reads TGTGCCAGCAGCTTGGTTGGAATCAGGGATGGAGGCTACACCTTC.

DNA of the CDR3: TGTGCCAGCAGCACCGACATGAACACTGAAGCTTTCTTT. Protein sequence: CASSTDMNTEAFF. The rearrangement joins TRBV11-2 to TRBJ1-1; D is unclear. The CDR3 extends over 13 amino acids. Per the germline V gene, CDR1 is SGHAT and CDR2 is FQNNGV. Trimming cost V 5 bases and J 0 bases, with 7 bases left between them.

This clone was detected only once. This chain joins TRBV7-3 and TRBJ2-3, with 7 bases that match TRBD2. Germline V gene sequence: CDR1 SGHTA, CDR2 FQGTGA. CDR3 length: 14 residues. V shed 5 bases and J 1 base; nucleotides not matched to a gene: 3. The CDR3 here is CASSPGGGTDTQYF. Written as DNA, the CDR3 is TGTGCCAGCAGCCCGGGGGGTGGCACAGATACGCAGTATTTT.

V usage is TRBV12-3 or TRBV12-4 and J usage is TRBJ2-5, with a weak D call TRBD1 (5 bases). This CDR3 has 12 residues. V was shortened by 6 bases and J by 8 bases, with 13 bases between the two germline ends. In DNA form, the CDR3 reads TGTGCCAGCAGCCCCTGGGGCGTAACCCAGTACTTC. Its translation: CASSPWGVTQYF.

The genes are TRBV20-1 and TRBJ1-5; D might be TRBD1 (5 bases). V lost 3 bases, J lost 6 bases, and 24 bases lay in between. This CDR3 is built from 17 residues. Germline assignment: CDR1 DFQATT and CDR2 SNEGSKA (reference sequence). The CDR3 sequence: CSASGMIFGGSSQPQHF. CDR3 coding DNA: TGCAGTGCTAGTGGAATGATTTTCGGGGGTTCAAGTCAGCCCCAGCATTTT.

The chain carries TRBV11-2 and TRBJ2-1, with D tentatively TRBD2 (5 bases). Germline CDR1 is SGHAT and CDR2 is FQNNGV. This CDR3 comprises 14 residues. V was pared by 5 bases and J by 9 bases, with 17 bases between. The chain's CDR3 is CASSKSGASGEQFF. The CDR3 nucleotides read TGTGCCAGCAGCAAGAGCGGAGCCAGCGGTGAGCAGTTCTTC.

This clone was picked up a small number of times. The chain joins TRBV15 to TRBJ1-2; D is unresolved. This CDR3 region has 13 residues. V shed 0 bases and J shed 7 bases, with 9 bases lying between them. CDR1 and CDR2 from the germline V gene are LNHNV and YYDKDF (reference sequence). In nucleotides, the CDR3 is TGTGCCACCAGCAGAGACGGGGTTCGTGGCTACACCTTC. As protein: CATSRDGVRGYTF. The full variable domain, rest sourced from reference TRBV15 and TRBJ1-2, is DAMVIQNPRYQVTQFGKPVTLSCSQTLNHNVMYWYQQKSSQAPKLLFHYYDKDFNNEADTPDNFQSRRPNTSFCFLDIRSPGLGDTAMYLCATSRDGVRGYTFGSGTRLTVV.

The chain recombines TRBV7-2 with TRBJ1-4; tentatively, D is TRBD1 (6 bases). V lost 5 bases and J lost 6, with 10 bases in between. This CDR3 region has 13 residues. Per the germline V gene, CDR1 is SGHTA and CDR2 is FQGNSA. CDR3 coding DNA: TGTGCCAGCAGCCTTTCAGGGGATGAAAAACTGTTTTTT. Protein: CASSLSGDEKLFF. The variable domain in full, with the rest retrieved from reference TRBV7-2 and TRBJ1-4, is GAGVSQSPSNKVTEKGKDVELRCDPISGHTALYWYRQSLGQGLEFLIYFQGNSAPDKSGLPSDRFSAERTGGSVSTLTIQRTQQEDSAVYLCASSLSGDEKLFFGSGTQLSVL.

J is TRBJ1-3 and V is TRBV6-6; D unclear. Germline CDR1 MNHNY, CDR2 SVGAGI (reference sequence). This CDR3 comprises 14 residues. V was trimmed by 7 bases and J by 1 base, leaving 11 bases between them. The CDR3 nucleotides are TGTGCCAGCAATCTAGACTTGTCTGGAAACACCATATATTTT. This sequence encodes CASNLDLSGNTIYF.

This chain links TRBV11-2 with TRBJ1-2, with D possibly matching TRBD1 (6 bases). Germline V CDR1 and CDR2: SGHAT, FQNNGV. The length of the CDR3 is 15 residues. V lost 1 base and J lost 2, with 11 bases in between. Here the CDR3 DNA reads TGTGCCAGCAGCTTAGGACCAGGGGCGAACTATGGCTACACCTTC. Amino acid sequence: CASSLGPGANYGYTF.

The chain recombines TRBV19 with TRBJ1-1; a weak D match, TRBD1 (5 bases). Germline V CDR1 and CDR2: LNHDA, SQIVND (reference sequence). Trimming removed 4 bases at V and 3 bases at J, with 9 bases between. There are 13 residues in the CDR3. DNA for the CDR3: TGTGCCAGTAGTAAGACAGTACACACTGAAGCTTTCTTT. Translation gives CASSKTVHTEAFF.

The genes are TRBV4-1 and TRBJ1-3; tentative D call: TRBD1 (5 bases). The germline V and J ends were trimmed by 0 bases and 2 bases, with 11 bases remaining between them. The CDR3 has 16 residues. Looked up from germline, CDR1 is MGHRA and CDR2 is YSYEKL. As DNA, the CDR3 is TGCGCCAGCAGCCAAGAGTGGCCAGGGACTGGAAACACCATATATTTT. This sequence encodes CASSQEWPGTGNTIYF.

This clone has a single count. This chain uses TRBV6-5 with TRBJ2-6, with D possibly being TRBD1 (6 bases). Trimming pared 7 bases from V and 2 bases from J, leaving 9 bases between. CDR1 and CDR2 from the germline V gene are MNHEY and SVGAGI. The CDR3 extends over 14 amino acids. CDR3 protein: CASKGVTGANVLTF. The CDR3 DNA sequence: TGTGCCAGCAAGGGGGTGACTGGGGCCAACGTCCTGACTTTC.

CDR3 amino acids: CASSLVVWSPGQPQHF. The DNA for the CDR3 is TGTGCCAGCAGTTTAGTTGTATGGTCCCCCGGTCAGCCCCAGCATTTT. V gene TRBV28 combines with J gene TRBJ1-5; D gene unclear. V lost 2 bases and J lost 6, with 17 bases in between. Germline V gene data show CDR1 as MDHEN and CDR2 as SYDVKM. The CDR3 has 16 amino acids.

The rearrangement links TRBV5-1 to TRBJ1-3; no clear D gene. V was cut by 4 bases and J by 4 bases, with 9 bases left in between. Germline V lookup: CDR1 SGHRS, CDR2 YFSETQ. This CDR3 has 13 residues. The CDR3 DNA is TGCGCCAGCAGCCAGCAGGAAGGAAACACCATATATTTT. Amino acid sequence: CASSQQEGNTIYF.

The chain recombines TRBV29-1 with TRBJ1-1; a possible D gene is TRBD1 (6 bases). The germline V gene has CDR1 SQVTM and CDR2 ANQGSEA. This CDR3 has 12 amino acids. Trimming pared 7 bases from V and 6 bases from J, leaving 15 bases between. The chain's CDR3 is CSAKWTDAEAFF. CDR3 coding DNA: TGCAGCGCTAAATGGACAGACGCTGAAGCTTTCTTT.

The V and J genes are TRBV3-1 (or the pseudogene TRBV3-2) and TRBJ2-2; D gene ambiguous. Trimming left V 2 bases short and J 0 bases short, with 4 bases between. The germline CDR1 and CDR2 sequences are LGHDT and YNNKEL (reference sequence). This CDR3 has 14 residues. Written as DNA, the CDR3 is TGTGCCAGCAGCCAAACAGCGAACACCGGGGAGCTGTTTTTT. It yields the protein CASSQTANTGELFF.

The rearrangement links TRBV5-4 to TRBJ1-1, with D possibly matching TRBD1 (5 bases). Germline loops: CDR1 SGHNT, CDR2 YYREEE (reference sequence). This CDR3 is built from 15 residues. V lost 0 bases to trimming and J lost 4 bases, with 13 bases between them. The CDR3 DNA is TGTGCCAGCAGCTTGGGGGGGGGTGATGGCACTGAAGCTTTCTTT. Translated: CASSLGGGDGTEAFF.

The rearrangement joins TRBV18 to TRBJ2-1; TRBD1 aligns across 11 bases. Germline assignment: CDR1 KGHSH and CDR2 LQKENI. The CDR3 spans 16 residues. Trimming removed 4 bases from V and 9 bases from J; junction bases left unmatched: 11. The CDR3 DNA is TGTGCCAGCTCACTAAGCCCGGGACAGGGGGGAATTGAGCAGTTCTTC. It translates to CASSLSPGQGGIEQFF.